This record covers a single T cell receptor beta chain. The CDR3 consists of 14 residues. Germline values: CDR1 KGHSH, CDR2 LQKENI. Trimming removed 3 bases at V and 1 base at J, with 9 bases between. This sample was included in a study of shared clonotypes between healthy human individuals. The repertoire was sequenced with immunoSEQ multiplex PCR; TCRdb's copy has only in-frame clones and lacks some. The data contain around 430,000 clones, more than 75% of them singletons. The origin of this receptor is a woman aged 40 to 50 in good health. Some clones in this sample may be carry-over from other donors' samples. Material for sequencing was PBMCs. This chain links TRBV18 with TRBJ1-1; weak D call: TRBD1 (5 bases). As DNA, the CDR3 is TGTGCCAGCTCACCCGACAGCAGGAACACTGAAGCTTTCTTT. The encoded protein is CASSPDSRNTEAFF.